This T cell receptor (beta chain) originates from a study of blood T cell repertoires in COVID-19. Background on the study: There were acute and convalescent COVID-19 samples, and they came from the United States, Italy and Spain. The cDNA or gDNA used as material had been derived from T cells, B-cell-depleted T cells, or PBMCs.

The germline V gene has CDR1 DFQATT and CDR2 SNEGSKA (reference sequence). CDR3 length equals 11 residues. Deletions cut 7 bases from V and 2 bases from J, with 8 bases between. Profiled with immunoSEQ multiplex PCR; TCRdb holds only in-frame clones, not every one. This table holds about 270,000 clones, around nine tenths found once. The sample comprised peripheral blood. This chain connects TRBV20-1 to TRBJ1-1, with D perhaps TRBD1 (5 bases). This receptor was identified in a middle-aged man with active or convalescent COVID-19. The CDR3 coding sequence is TGCAGTGGCGACAGTAACACTGAAGCTTTCTTT. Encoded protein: CSGDSNTEAFF.